What follows are 5 T cell receptor beta chains derived from one specimen sequenced in a study of cytomegalovirus exposure and HLA in healthy donors. PCR primers comprised 60 Vbeta and 13 Jbeta primers. The method was immunoSEQ multiplex PCR; TCRdb's version includes in-frame clones alone and lacks a portion of them. Of around 130,000 clones listed, 81% are singletons. Specimen: PBMCs. The receptors were sampled from a woman in her 40s in good health and CMV-seronegative.

This rearrangement joins TRBV30 to TRBJ1-3; D remains unclear. CDR1 and CDR2 (germline): GTSNPN, SVGIG (reference sequence). The CDR3 runs to 14 residues. The CDR3 loop is CGFEGSTTGNTIYF. The CDR3 DNA is TGTGGGTTTGAGGGCAGCACAACTGGAAACACCATATATTTT.

The V call is TRBV15, the J call TRBJ2-5; TRBD2 might be the D (5 bases). The end of the DNA is better explained by TRBJ2-7, so the J call may be wrong. Per the germline V gene, CDR1 is LNHNV and CDR2 is YYDKDF (reference sequence). The CDR3 length is 15 residues. The CDR3 coding sequence is TGTGCCACCAGCAGAGATCGCGGACTTAACTACGAGCAGTACTTC. Translating gives CATSRDRGLNYEQYF.

The chain couples TRBV6-6 to TRBJ2-3; a weak D match, TRBD2 (5 bases). Trimming left V 7 bases short and J 0 bases short, with 17 bases between. The CDR3 contains 16 residues. Germline assignment: CDR1 MNHNY and CDR2 SVGAGI (reference sequence). The CDR3 nucleotides are TGTGCCAGCACCCAGGCGATTGAGCGGAGCACAGATACGCAGTATTTT. Translating it yields CASTQAIERSTDTQYF.

The V call is TRBV18, the J call TRBJ1-5; no clear D gene. The CDR3 covers 14 residues. Deletions cut 4 bases from V and 0 bases from J, with 7 bases between. Germline assignment: CDR1 KGHSH and CDR2 LQKENI. Here the CDR3 reads CASSLENSNQPQHF. The CDR3 bases are TGTGCCAGCTCACTGGAGAATAGCAATCAGCCCCAGCATTTT.

This sequence joins TRBV9 and TRBJ2-7, with TRBD1 matching 8 bases. The germline gives CDR1 SGDLS, CDR2 YYNGEE. CDR3 length: 14 amino acids. V lost 4 bases and J lost 3; bases outside the gene matches: 6. CDR3 region: CASSPRTGYYEQYF. Written as DNA, the CDR3 is TGTGCCAGCAGCCCCAGGACAGGGTACTACGAGCAGTACTTC.